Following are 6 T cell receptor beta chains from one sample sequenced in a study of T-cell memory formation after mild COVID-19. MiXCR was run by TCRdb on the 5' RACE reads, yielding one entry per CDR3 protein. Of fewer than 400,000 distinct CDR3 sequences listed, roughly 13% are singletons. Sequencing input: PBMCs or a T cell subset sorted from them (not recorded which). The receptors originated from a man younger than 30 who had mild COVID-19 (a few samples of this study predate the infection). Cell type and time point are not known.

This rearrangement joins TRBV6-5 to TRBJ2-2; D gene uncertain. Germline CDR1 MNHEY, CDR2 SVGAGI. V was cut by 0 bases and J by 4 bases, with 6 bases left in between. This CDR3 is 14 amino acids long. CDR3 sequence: CASSYSRFTGELFF. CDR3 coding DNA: TGTGCCAGCAGTTACTCGCGGTTCACCGGGGAGCTGTTTTTT.

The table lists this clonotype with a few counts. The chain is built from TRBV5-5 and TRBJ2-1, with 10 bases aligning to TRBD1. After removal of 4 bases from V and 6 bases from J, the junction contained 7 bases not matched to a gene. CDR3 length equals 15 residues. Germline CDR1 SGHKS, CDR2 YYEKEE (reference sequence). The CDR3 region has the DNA TGTGCCAGCAGCCTCCGGGACAGGGGTGGCAATGAGCAGTTCTTC. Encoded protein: CASSLRDRGGNEQFF.

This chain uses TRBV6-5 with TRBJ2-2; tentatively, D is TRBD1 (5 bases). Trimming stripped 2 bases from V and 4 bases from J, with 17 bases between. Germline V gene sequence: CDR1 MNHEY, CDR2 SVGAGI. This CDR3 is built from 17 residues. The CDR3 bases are TGTGCCAGCAGTTACCTGGGTCAGGGTGATCCCACCGGGGAGCTGTTTTTT. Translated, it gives CASSYLGQGDPTGELFF.

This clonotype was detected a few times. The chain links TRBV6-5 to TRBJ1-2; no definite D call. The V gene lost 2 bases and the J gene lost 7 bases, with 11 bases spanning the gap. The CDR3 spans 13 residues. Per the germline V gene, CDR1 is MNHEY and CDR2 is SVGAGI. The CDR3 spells CASSYEAAFGYTF. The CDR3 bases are TGTGCCAGCAGTTACGAGGCAGCTTTTGGCTACACCTTC.

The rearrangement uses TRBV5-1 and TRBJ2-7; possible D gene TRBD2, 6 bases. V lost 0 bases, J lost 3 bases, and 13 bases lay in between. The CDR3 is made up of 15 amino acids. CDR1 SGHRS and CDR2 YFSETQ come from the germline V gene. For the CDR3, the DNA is TGCGCCAGCAGCTTGGGCGACGGGGGACTCTACGAGCAGTACTTC. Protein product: CASSLGDGGLYEQYF.

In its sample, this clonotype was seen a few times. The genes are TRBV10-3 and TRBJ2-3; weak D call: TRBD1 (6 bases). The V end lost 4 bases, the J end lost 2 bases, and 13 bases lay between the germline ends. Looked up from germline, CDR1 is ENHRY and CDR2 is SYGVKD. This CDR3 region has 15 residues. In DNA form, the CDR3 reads TGTGCCATCAGTGTGGACAGTCCCCTCACAGATACGCAGTATTTT. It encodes CAISVDSPLTDTQYF.